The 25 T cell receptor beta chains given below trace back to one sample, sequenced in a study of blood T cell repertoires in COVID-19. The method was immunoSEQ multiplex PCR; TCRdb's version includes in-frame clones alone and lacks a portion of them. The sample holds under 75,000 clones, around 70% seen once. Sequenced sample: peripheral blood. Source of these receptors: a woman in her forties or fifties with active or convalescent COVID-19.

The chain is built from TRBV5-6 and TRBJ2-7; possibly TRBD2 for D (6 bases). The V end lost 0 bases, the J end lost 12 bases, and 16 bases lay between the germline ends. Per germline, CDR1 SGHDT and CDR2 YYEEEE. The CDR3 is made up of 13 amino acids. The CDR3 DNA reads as TGTGCCAGCAGCTTGGTTTTTGGGGGGACCCCGTACTTC. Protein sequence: CASSLVFGGTPYF.

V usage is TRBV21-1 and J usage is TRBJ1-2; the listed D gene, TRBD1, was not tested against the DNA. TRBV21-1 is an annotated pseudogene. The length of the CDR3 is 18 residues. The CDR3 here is CASSKGDRTGDGTYGYTF. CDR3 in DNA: TGTGCCAGCAGCAAAGGGGACAGGACAGGGGATGGGACTTATGGCTACACCTTC.

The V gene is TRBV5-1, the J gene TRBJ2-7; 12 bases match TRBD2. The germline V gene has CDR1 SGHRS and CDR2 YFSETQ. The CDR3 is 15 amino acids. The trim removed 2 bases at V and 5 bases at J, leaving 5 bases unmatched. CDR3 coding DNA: TGCGCCAGCAGCTTAACTAGCGGGAGGATCAACGAGCAGTACTTC. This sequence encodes CASSLTSGRINEQYF. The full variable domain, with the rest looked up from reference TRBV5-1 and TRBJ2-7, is KAGVTQTPRYLIKTRGQQVTLSCSPISGHRSVSWYQQTPGQGLQFLFEYFSETQRNKGNFPGRFSGRQFSNSRSEMNVSTLELGDSALYLCASSLTSGRINEQYFGPGTRLTVT.

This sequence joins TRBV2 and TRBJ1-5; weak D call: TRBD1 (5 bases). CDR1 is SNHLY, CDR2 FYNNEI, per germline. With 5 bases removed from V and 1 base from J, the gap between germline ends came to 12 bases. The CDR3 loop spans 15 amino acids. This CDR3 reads CASSPRVWSNQPQHF. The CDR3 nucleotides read TGTGCCAGCAGTCCCAGGGTGTGGAGCAATCAGCCCCAGCATTTT. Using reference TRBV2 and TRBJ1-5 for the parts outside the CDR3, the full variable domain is EPEVTQTPSHQVTQMGQEVILRCVPISNHLYFYWYRQILGQKVEFLVSFYNNEISEKSEIFDDQFSVERPDGSNFTLKIRSTKLEDSAMYFCASSPRVWSNQPQHFGDGTRLSIL.

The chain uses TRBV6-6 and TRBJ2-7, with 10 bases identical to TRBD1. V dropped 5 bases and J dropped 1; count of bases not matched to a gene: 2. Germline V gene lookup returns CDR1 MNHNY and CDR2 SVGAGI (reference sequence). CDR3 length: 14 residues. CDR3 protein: CASSAGQGSYEQYF. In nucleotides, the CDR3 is TGTGCCAGCAGTGCGGGACAGGGGTCCTACGAGCAGTACTTC.

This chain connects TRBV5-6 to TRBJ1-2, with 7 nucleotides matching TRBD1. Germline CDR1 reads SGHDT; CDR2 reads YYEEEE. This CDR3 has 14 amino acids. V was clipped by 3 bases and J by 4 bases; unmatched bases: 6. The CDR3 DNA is TGTGCCAGCAGCTGGACGACAGGGTTCTATGGCTACACCTTC. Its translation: CASSWTTGFYGYTF.

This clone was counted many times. CDR3 DNA: TGTGCCAGTAGTTTGGCTAGCGGTCCCTACGAGCAGTACTTC. It encodes CASSLASGPYEQYF. V gene TRBV19 combines with J gene TRBJ2-7; TRBD2 matches 7 bases. The ends lost 5 bases at V and 2 bases at J; junction bases unmatched: 6. Germline CDR1 reads LNHDA; CDR2 reads SQIVND (reference sequence). CDR3 size: 14 residues.

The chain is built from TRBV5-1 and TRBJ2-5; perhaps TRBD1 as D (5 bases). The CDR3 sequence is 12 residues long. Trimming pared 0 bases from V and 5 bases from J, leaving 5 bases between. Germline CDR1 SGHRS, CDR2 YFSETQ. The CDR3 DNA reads TGCGCCAGCAGCTTGGAGGGGGAGACCCAGTACTTC. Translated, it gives CASSLEGETQYF.

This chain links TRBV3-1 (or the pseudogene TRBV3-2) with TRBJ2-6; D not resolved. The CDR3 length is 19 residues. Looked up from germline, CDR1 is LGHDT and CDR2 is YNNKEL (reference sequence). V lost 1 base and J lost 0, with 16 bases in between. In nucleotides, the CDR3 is TGTGCCAGCAGCCAAGTCGCCTACTCCGGCGGCTCTGGGGCCAACGTCCTGACTTTC. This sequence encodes CASSQVAYSGGSGANVLTF.

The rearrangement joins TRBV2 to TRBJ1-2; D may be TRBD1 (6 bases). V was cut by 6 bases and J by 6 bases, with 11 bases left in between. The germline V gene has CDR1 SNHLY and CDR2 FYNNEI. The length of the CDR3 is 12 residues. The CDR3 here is CASRGTLDGYTF. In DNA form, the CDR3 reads TGTGCCAGCAGAGGGACACTAGATGGCTACACCTTC.

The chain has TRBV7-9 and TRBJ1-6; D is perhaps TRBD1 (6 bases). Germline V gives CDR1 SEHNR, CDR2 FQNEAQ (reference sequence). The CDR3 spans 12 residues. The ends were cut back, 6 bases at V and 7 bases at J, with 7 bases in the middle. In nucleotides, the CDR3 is TGTGCCAGCAGTCAGGGGAATTCACCCCTCCACTTT. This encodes CASSQGNSPLHF.

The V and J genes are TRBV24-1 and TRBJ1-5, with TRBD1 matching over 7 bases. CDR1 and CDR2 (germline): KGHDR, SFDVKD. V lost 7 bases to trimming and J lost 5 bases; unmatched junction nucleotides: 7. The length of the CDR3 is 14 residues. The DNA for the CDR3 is TGTGCCACCAGATCTAACAGGGGAGATCAGCCCCAGCATTTT. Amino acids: CATRSNRGDQPQHF.

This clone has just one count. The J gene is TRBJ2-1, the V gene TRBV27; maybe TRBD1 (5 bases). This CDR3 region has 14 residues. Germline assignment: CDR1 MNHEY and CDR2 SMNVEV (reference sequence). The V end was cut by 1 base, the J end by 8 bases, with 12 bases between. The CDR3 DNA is TGTGCCAGCAGTTTATGGCAGGGTGGGGATGAGCAGTTCTTC. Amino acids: CASSLWQGGDEQFF.

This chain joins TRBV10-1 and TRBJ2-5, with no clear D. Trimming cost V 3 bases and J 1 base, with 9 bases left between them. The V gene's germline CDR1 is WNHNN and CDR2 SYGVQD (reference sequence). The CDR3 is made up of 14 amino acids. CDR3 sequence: CASSDSSLQETQYF. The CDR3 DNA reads TGCGCCAGCAGTGATTCCAGTCTCCAAGAGACCCAGTACTTC.

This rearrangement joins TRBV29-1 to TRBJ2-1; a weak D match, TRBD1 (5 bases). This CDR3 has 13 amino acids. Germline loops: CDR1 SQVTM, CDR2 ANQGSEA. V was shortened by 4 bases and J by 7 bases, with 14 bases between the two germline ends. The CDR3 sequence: CSVGLLGDNEQFF. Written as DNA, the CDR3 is TGCAGCGTTGGGCTTTTAGGGGATAATGAGCAGTTCTTC.

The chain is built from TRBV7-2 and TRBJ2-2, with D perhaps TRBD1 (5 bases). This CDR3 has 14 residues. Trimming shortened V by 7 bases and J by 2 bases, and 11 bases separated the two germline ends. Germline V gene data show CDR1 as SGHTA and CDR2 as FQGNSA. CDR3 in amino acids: CASTLRGNTGELFF. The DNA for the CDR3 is TGTGCCAGCACCCTTAGGGGTAACACCGGGGAGCTGTTTTTT.

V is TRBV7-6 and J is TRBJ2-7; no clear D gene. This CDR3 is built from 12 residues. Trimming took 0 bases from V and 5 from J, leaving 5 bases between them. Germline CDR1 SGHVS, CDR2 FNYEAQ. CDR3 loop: CASSLATDEQYF. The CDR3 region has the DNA TGTGCCAGCAGCTTAGCGACTGACGAGCAGTACTTC.

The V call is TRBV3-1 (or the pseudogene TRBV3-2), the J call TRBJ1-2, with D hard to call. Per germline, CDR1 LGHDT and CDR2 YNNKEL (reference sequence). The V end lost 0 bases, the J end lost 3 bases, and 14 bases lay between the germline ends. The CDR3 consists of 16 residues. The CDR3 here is CASSQETIGLYYGYTF. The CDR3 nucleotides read TGTGCCAGCAGCCAAGAAACCATTGGACTCTACTATGGCTACACCTTC.

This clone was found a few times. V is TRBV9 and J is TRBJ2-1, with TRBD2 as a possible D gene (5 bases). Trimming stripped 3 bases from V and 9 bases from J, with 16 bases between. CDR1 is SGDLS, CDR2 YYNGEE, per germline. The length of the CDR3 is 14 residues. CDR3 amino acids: CASSAANEGSEQFF. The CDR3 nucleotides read TGTGCCAGCAGCGCCGCGAACGAGGGTAGTGAGCAGTTCTTC.

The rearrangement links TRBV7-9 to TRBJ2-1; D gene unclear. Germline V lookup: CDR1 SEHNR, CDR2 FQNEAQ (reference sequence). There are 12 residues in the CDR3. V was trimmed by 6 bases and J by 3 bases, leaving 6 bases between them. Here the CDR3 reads CASRLSYNEQFF. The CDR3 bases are TGTGCCAGCAGACTTAGCTACAATGAGCAGTTCTTC.

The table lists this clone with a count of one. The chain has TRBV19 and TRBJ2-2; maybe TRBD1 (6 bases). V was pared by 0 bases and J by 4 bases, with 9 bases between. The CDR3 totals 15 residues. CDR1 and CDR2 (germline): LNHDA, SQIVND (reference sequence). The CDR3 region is CASSIEGQSTGELFF. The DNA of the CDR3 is TGTGCCAGTAGTATAGAAGGACAGTCCACCGGGGAGCTGTTTTTT. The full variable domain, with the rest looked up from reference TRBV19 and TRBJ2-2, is DGGITQSPKYLFRKEGQNVTLSCEQNLNHDAMYWYRQDPGQGLRLIYYSQIVNDFQKGDIAEGYSVSREKKESFPLTVTSAQKNPTAFYLCASSIEGQSTGELFFGEGSRLTVL.

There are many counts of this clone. The CDR3 region has the DNA TGTGCCACCAGTGAGGAGGGATATAACACCGGGGAGCTGTTTTTT. This encodes CATSEEGYNTGELFF. The V and J genes are TRBV24-1 and TRBJ2-2, with a possible D match to TRBD2 (6 bases). Germline V gene lookup returns CDR1 KGHDR and CDR2 SFDVKD. This CDR3 contains 15 residues. V lost 4 bases and J 2 bases, leaving 10 bases between the germline ends.

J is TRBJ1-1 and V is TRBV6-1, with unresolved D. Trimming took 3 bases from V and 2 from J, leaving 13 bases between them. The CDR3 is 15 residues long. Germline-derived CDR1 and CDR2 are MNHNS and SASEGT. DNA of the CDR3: TGTGCCAGCAGTGACCCCCTTCCGGGTAACACTGAAGCTTTCTTT. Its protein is CASSDPLPGNTEAFF.

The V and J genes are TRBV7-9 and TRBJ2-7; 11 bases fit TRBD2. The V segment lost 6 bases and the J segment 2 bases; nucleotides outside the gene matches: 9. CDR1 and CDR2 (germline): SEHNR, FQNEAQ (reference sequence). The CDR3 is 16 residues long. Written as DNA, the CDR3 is TGTGCCAGCAGAACGTTAGCGGGAGGGCCCCCCTACGAGCAGTACTTC. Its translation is CASRTLAGGPPYEQYF.

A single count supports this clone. The DNA for the CDR3 is TGTGCCAGTGGTCTCTTGGGAGCCACAGATACGCAGTATTTT. Translation gives CASGLLGATDTQYF. This chain uses TRBV19 with TRBJ2-3, with D possibly matching TRBD2 (5 bases). The CDR3 contains 14 residues. Trimming shortened V by 8 bases and J by 2 bases, and 14 bases separated the two germline ends. Germline assignment: CDR1 LNHDA and CDR2 SQIVND (reference sequence).